This record covers a single T cell receptor beta chain. Measured with immunoSEQ multiplex PCR; TCRdb has only the in-frame clones, and not every one. There are around 250,000 clones in the sample; more than 70% occur only once, and 9% to 15% lies in the top ten. The data derive from a study of blood T cell repertoires in COVID-19. Sequencing was performed on peripheral blood. The sequence was obtained from a man aged 80 or over with acute or convalescent COVID-19.

CDR3 DNA sequence: TGCGCCAGCAGCCAACAGCCTTATGAGGGAAAACTGTTTTTT. Residues: CASSQQPYEGKLFF. This rearrangement joins TRBV4-1 to TRBJ1-4, with D unresolved. Trimming took 2 bases from V and 10 from J, leaving 14 bases between them. There are 14 residues in the CDR3. From germline, CDR1 is MGHRA and CDR2 YSYEKL.